This is a list of T cell receptor beta chains from one sample in a study of cytomegalovirus exposure and HLA in healthy donors. Data came from immunoSEQ multiplex PCR; TCRdb stores just in-frame clones and leaves some out. The sample carries about 170,000 clones, 80% to 90% recorded once. The sample taken for sequencing was PBMCs. The receptors come from a woman aged 18-29 years in good health and CMV-seropositive. Both conserved end residues are part of each CDR3. A D gene is named only where the DNA matches it firmly. Clone size, where shown, is once, few, many, or a class for clones that have expanded.

CASSEEASFTDTQYF	TGTGCCAGCAGTGAAGAGGCTAGTTTTACGGATACGCAGTATTTT	-	TRBV2	TRBJ2-3	-
CAYGQAGRFPNEKLFF	TGTGCCTACGGACAGGCGGGACGGTTTCCTAATGAAAAACTGTTTTTT	TRBD1	TRBV30	TRBJ1-4	-
CASVLLGLGRGDQVPFF	TGTGCTAGTGTTCTTTTGGGGCTTGGCAGAGGTGACCAGGTGCCTTTCTTT	-	TRBV12-5	TRBJ1-1	-
CASSSSGGFYGYTF	TGTGCCAGCAGCTCATCTGGGGGGTTCTATGGCTACACCTTC	-	TRBV9	TRBJ1-2	-
CASSKDGDEQFF	TGTGCCAGCAGTAAGGACGGGGATGAGCAGTTCTTC	-	TRBV6-5	TRBJ2-1	-
CAMSGLADEQYF	TGTGCCATGTCGGGACTAGCCGACGAGCAGTACTTC	TRBD2	TRBV6-1	TRBJ2-7	-
CASSYPRVYGYTF	TGTGCCAGCAGTTATCCCAGGGTATATGGCTACACCTTC	-	TRBV6-6	TRBJ1-2	-
CATRRGYNEQFF	TGTGCCACCCGCCGGGGGTACAATGAGCAGTTCTTC	-	TRBV6-5	TRBJ2-1	-
CASSLPLAGAPHTQYF	TGTGCCAGCAGCTTACCACTAGCGGGGGCCCCTCATACGCAGTATTTT	TRBD2	TRBV7-2	TRBJ2-3	-
CSVAGGKTQYF	TGCAGTGTGGCAGGGGGGAAGACCCAGTACTTC	-	TRBV20-1	TRBJ2-5	-
CASSLRLYEQYF	TGTGCCAGCAGCTTGCGGCTGTACGAGCAGTACTTC	-	TRBV7-2	TRBJ2-7	-
CASSLAGQLAKNIQYF	TGTGCCAGCAGCTTAGCTGGACAGCTAGCCAAAAACATTCAGTACTTC	-	TRBV7-9	TRBJ2-4	-
CASSPRQGKWYEQYF	TGTGCCAGCAGCCCCCGACAGGGAAAGTGGTACGAGCAGTACTTC	TRBD1	TRBV11-2	TRBJ2-7	-
CASTTSGGQGETQYF	TGTGCCAGCACCACGAGCGGGGGCCAGGGAGAGACCCAGTACTTC	TRBD2	TRBV7-8	TRBJ2-5	few
CASRGQEPFYEQYF	TGTGCCAGCAGAGGACAGGAACCGTTTTACGAGCAGTACTTC	TRBD1	TRBV6-6	TRBJ2-7	-
CSVAGDSRRELFF	TGCAGCGTTGCCGGGGACAGCAGGAGGGAACTGTTTTTT	TRBD1	TRBV29-1	TRBJ1-4	-
CSGGGTWGTDTQYF	TGCAGCGGGGGGGGGACTTGGGGGACAGATACGCAGTATTTT	TRBD2	TRBV29-1	TRBJ2-3	-
CASSLTTVMDTQYF	TGTGCCAGCAGCCTAACTACGGTTATGGATACGCAGTATTTT	-	TRBV27	TRBJ2-3	-
CASSPGAETQYF	TGTGCCAGCAGCCCTGGGGCTGAGACCCAGTACTTC	-	TRBV9	TRBJ2-5	-
CASRRLIAADEQYF	TGCGCCAGCCGCCGATTGATAGCGGCGGACGAGCAGTACTTC	-	TRBV5-1	TRBJ2-7	-
CASSPPGTRGNQPQHF	TGTGCCAGCTCACCACCAGGGACTAGGGGCAATCAGCCCCAGCATTTT	-	TRBV18	TRBJ1-5	-
CASRQTGQVTYEQYF	TGTGCCAGCAGACAAACGGGACAGGTAACCTACGAGCAGTACTTC	TRBD1	TRBV14	TRBJ2-7	-
CASSLGWRVGGYTF	TGCGCCAGTAGCTTAGGGTGGAGGGTCGGTGGCTACACCTTC	-	TRBV5-1	TRBJ1-2	-
CASSLERRDFSYEQYF	TGTGCCAGCAGCTTAGAACGCAGGGATTTCTCCTACGAGCAGTACTTC	-	TRBV11-2	TRBJ2-7	few
CASSKGARRQGGTEAFF	TGTGCCAGCAGCAAGGGGGCTAGGAGACAGGGAGGAACTGAAGCTTTCTTT	TRBD1	TRBV5-6	TRBJ1-1	few
CASSSESGSPFIQYF	TGTGCCAGCAGCTCAGAATCAGGCAGCCCGTTCATTCAGTACTTC	-	TRBV11-3	TRBJ2-4	few
CASSLVGGGEYQETQYF	TGCGCCAGCAGCTTGGTCGGAGGCGGGGAGTACCAAGAGACCCAGTACTTC	-	TRBV5-1	TRBJ2-5	-
CASSEKRDRAYGYTF	TGTGCCAGCAGTGAAAAGAGGGACAGGGCCTATGGCTACACCTTC	TRBD1	TRBV6-1	TRBJ1-2	-
CASRASGTYYEQYF	TGTGCCAGCCGCGCATCGGGGACTTACTACGAGCAGTACTTC	-	TRBV28	TRBJ2-7	few
CATRDSRTDTQYF	TGTGCCACCAGGGACAGCCGCACAGATACGCAGTATTTT	-	TRBV15	TRBJ2-3	few
CAKYTYGYTF	TGTGCCAAGTACACGTATGGCTACACCTTC	-	TRBV2	TRBJ1-2	-
CASSRAQAYQETQYF	TGCGCCAGCAGCCGGGCACAGGCGTACCAAGAGACCCAGTACTTC	-	TRBV4-3	TRBJ2-5	-
CASSVTGGLETQYF	TGTGCCAGCAGTGTAACAGGGGGCTTGGAGACCCAGTACTTC	TRBD1	TRBV28	TRBJ2-5	few